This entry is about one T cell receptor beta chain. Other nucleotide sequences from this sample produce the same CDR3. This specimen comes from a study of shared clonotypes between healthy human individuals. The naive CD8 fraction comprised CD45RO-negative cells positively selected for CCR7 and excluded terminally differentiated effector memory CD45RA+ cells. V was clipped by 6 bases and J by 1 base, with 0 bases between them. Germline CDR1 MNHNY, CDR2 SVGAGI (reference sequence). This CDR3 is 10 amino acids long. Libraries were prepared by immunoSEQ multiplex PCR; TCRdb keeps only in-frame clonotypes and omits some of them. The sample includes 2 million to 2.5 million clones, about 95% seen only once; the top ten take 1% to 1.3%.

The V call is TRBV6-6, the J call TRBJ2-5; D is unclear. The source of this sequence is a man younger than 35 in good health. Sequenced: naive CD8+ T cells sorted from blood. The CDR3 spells CASSQETQYF. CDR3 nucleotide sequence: TGTGCCAGCAGCCAAGAGACCCAGTACTTC.